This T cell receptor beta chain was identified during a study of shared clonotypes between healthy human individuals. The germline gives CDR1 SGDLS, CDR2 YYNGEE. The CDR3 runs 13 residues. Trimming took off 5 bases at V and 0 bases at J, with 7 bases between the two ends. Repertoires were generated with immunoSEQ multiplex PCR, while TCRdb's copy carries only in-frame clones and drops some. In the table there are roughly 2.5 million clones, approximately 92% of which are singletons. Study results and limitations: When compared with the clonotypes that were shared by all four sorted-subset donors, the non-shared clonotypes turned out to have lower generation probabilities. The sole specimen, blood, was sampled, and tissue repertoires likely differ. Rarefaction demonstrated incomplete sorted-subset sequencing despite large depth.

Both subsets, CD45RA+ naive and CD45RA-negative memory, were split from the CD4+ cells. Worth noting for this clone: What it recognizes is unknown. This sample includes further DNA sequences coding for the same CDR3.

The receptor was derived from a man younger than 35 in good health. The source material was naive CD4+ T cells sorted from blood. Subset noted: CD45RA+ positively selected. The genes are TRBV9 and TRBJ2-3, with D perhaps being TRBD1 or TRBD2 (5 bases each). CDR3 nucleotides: TGTGCCAGCAGACGGGACAGCACAGATACGCAGTATTTT. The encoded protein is CASRRDSTDTQYF.